A selection of T cell receptor beta chains follows, all from one sample in a study of T cells in localized non-small cell lung cancer. This table comes from immunoSEQ multiplex PCR, and its TCRdb copy is limited to in-frame clones, with some not included. The repertoire holds tens of thousands of clones, with 70% to 90% as singletons. The specimen was peripheral blood mononuclear cells, collected before any cancer treatment. The receptors originated from a male donor at least 60 years old with stage II lung adenocarcinoma. CDR3s leave out the opening cysteine and the closing phenylalanine or tryptophan.

V gene	J gene	CDR3 protein
TRBV7-9	TRBJ1-4	ASSSGDGLVEKLF
TRBV19	TRBJ1-5	ASSIAGGRGNQPQH
TRBV11-2	TRBJ2-5	ASSWGDRGQETQY
TRBV4-2	TRBJ2-2	ASSQAETGVTGELF
TRBV4-1	TRBJ2-7	ASSQHVGTYEQY
TRBV7-9	TRBJ2-6	ASSRATYRTGANVLT
TRBV7-3	TRBJ1-3	ASSAGQGANTIY
TRBV18	TRBJ1-2	ASSPDRDGYT
TRBV5-1	TRBJ2-4	ASSSAGTNIQY
TRBV28	TRBJ2-2	ASSLHFVGQLRAGELF
TRBV7-6	TRBJ2-3	ASSAQLAGGADTQY
TRBV29-1	TRBJ1-2	SVGYRESGYT
TRBV5-1	TRBJ2-1	ASSLGAGGYNEQF
TRBV29-1	TRBJ2-5	SAREETQY
TRBV11-2	TRBJ1-2	ASSPRGGAHYGYT
TRBV7-9	TRBJ2-1	ASSSTSRRNNEQF
TRBV6-1	TRBJ2-7	ASRHRGEGEQY
TRBV5-1	TRBJ1-1	ASSLGVTLNTEAF
TRBV18	TRBJ1-2	ASSNKPDEGYT
TRBV5-4	TRBJ2-2	ASSLAGGTGELF
TRBV5-1	TRBJ2-7	ASSLADGYEQY
TRBV11-2	TRBJ2-1	ASSLLLFEQF
TRBV6-5	TRBJ1-2	ASGTPSYGYT
TRBV28	TRBJ2-2	ASSRPGFTGELF
TRBV5-4	TRBJ2-7	ASSSRGAYEQY
TRBV7-2	TRBJ1-5	ASSLAENQPQH
TRBV18	TRBJ2-2	ASSPRTGDSRELF
TRBV6-1	TRBJ1-2	ASSEGGTGYYGYT
TRBV9	TRBJ2-7	ASRKAGDIGEQY
TRBV10-3	TRBJ2-2	AIGTIQNTGELF
TRBV5-1	TRBJ1-5	ASSLWAGSGQPQH
TRBV9	TRBJ2-1	ASSVGYGREQF
TRBV29-1	TRBJ1-1	SVERIMNTEAF
TRBV2	TRBJ2-1	ASRTYNEQF
TRBV27	TRBJ2-7	ASTPSGRLYEQY
TRBV30	TRBJ2-6	ARRLAGNTGANVLT
TRBV30	TRBJ1-5	AWPLSTAYSNQPQH
TRBV27	TRBJ1-1	ASSLFGRGDTEAF
TRBV7-9	TRBJ2-7	ASRLTGSKPYEQY
TRBV4-1	TRBJ2-7	ASSREGLADEQY
TRBV9	TRBJ1-3	ASSVSGSGNTIY
TRBV18	TRBJ2-7	ASSFAQYEQY
TRBV5-1	TRBJ2-7	ASSPGTVYEQY
TRBV7-6	TRBJ2-5	ASSFQETQY
TRBV12-5	TRBJ2-1	ASGFPGGAGGNEQF
TRBV4-1	TRBJ2-7	ASSQREPGGTGSYEQY
TRBV29-1	TRBJ2-1	SGGLGNEQF
TRBV7-2	TRBJ2-1	ASSYQAGGYNEQF
TRBV9	TRBJ2-7	ASSVSGSGSWGEQY
TRBV27	TRBJ1-4	ASSYHRGGANEKLF
TRBV7-2	TRBJ2-1	ASSSPRNEQF
TRBV4-2	TRBJ1-3	ASSQGSSGNTIY
TRBV10-3	TRBJ2-3	AISEREDRVSTDTQY
TRBV27	TRBJ1-2	ASSQYMDVDPNYGYT
TRBV5-1	TRBJ2-1	ASSLEGTSGGYEQF